These 31 T cell receptor beta chains came from one sample sequenced in a study of T-cell memory formation after mild COVID-19. TCRdb recomputed calls from the 5' RACE reads with MiXCR, one row per CDR3 protein. The sample lists 180,000 or so distinct CDR3 sequences; roughly 10% were seen once. Sample: PBMCs or a T cell subset sorted from them (not recorded which). These receptors all come from a man aged 18 to 29 who had mild COVID-19 (a few samples of this study predate the infection). Cell type and time point are not known.

Judged by abundance, this clonotype is medium-sized. The J gene is TRBJ2-2, the V gene TRBV5-1, with no clear D. CDR3 length: 13 residues. V dropped 0 bases and J dropped 3 bases, with 3 bases sitting between them. Germline V gene data show CDR1 as SGHRS and CDR2 as YFSETQ. The CDR3: CASSLDHTGELFF. CDR3 in DNA: TGCGCCAGCAGCTTGGATCACACCGGGGAGCTGTTTTTT.

The gene calls are TRBV2 and TRBJ2-7; 9 positions agree with TRBD1. CDR3 length: 13 amino acids. Germline lookup yields CDR1 SNHLY and CDR2 FYNNEI. The trim removed 4 bases at V and 2 bases at J, leaving 0 bases unmatched. The CDR3, as DNA: TGTGCCAGCAGTGGACAGGGGGCCTACGAGCAGTACTTC. Translating it yields CASSGQGAYEQYF.

The chain links TRBV4-2 to TRBJ2-5; 11 bases fit TRBD2. This CDR3 has 16 amino acids. V dropped 4 bases and J dropped 5; count of bases not matched to a gene: 9. Germline V lookup: CDR1 LGHNA, CDR2 YNFKEQ. CDR3 DNA: TGTGCCAGCAGCCCCGGACTAGCGGGCCTTTCGGAGACCCAGTACTTC. Its protein is CASSPGLAGLSETQYF.

CDR3 sequence: CASSEALGSWDTQYF. As DNA, the CDR3 is TGTGCCAGCAGTGAAGCGCTAGGGTCGTGGGATACGCAGTATTTT. The chain employs TRBV2 and TRBJ2-3; D remains ambiguous. CDR3 size: 15 residues. Germline V lookup: CDR1 SNHLY, CDR2 FYNNEI. The V end was cut by 0 bases, the J end by 6 bases, with 13 bases between.

This clonotype was counted a few times. This sequence joins TRBV5-4 and TRBJ2-3, with D possibly matching TRBD2 (5 bases). The CDR3 has 12 residues. Per germline, CDR1 SGHNT and CDR2 YYREEE (reference sequence). The V and J ends lost 4 bases and 8 bases respectively, with 11 bases between them. DNA for the CDR3: TGTGCCAGCAGCCCGGAGGCGGGTACGCAGTATTTT. It translates to CASSPEAGTQYF.

This clonotype was observed a handful of times. The rearrangement uses TRBV6-2 or TRBV6-3 and TRBJ2-7; D is uncertain. Trimming took off 3 bases at V and 7 bases at J, with 7 bases between the two ends. From germline, CDR1 is MNHEY and CDR2 SVGEGT. The CDR3 runs to 11 residues. CDR3 sequence reads: CASSYMVEQYF. The CDR3 DNA is TGTGCCAGCAGTTATATGGTGGAGCAGTACTTC.

This clonotype was counted many times. The V and J genes are TRBV12-3 or TRBV12-4 and TRBJ2-1, with 8 bases matching TRBD2. Losses at the gene ends were 3 bases for V and 5 bases for J; bases not matched to a gene: 0. The CDR3 loop spans 13 amino acids. The CDR3 protein is CASSFGRDNEQFF. CDR3 nucleotides: TGTGCCAGCAGTTTCGGGAGGGACAATGAGCAGTTCTTC.

About this clonotype: At one end, the junction sequence differs from germline, possibly due to a read error. The chain employs TRBV6-4 and TRBJ1-5, with D unresolved. Germline V gene data show CDR1 as MRHNA and CDR2 as SNTAGT. This CDR3 contains 12 residues. CDR3 nucleotides: TGTGCCAGCAGTGACTTGTATCAGCACCAGCATTTT. As protein: CASSDLYQHQHF.

This clonotype was recorded at least ten times. The V and J genes are TRBV7-6 and TRBJ2-7; 7 nucleotides agree with TRBD1. The CDR3 contains 15 residues. Germline V gene sequence: CDR1 SGHVS, CDR2 FNYEAQ. The ends lost 5 bases at V and 2 bases at J; junction bases unmatched: 9. The CDR3 DNA reads as TGTGCCAGCAGCCCCGTGACAGGGCGTACCTACGAGCAGTACTTC. Its protein is CASSPVTGRTYEQYF.

The sample holds a few counts of this clonotype. A junction end diverges from the germline sequence, so it may reflect a read error. The V and J genes are TRBV7-2 and TRBJ2-2, with no clear D. Per the germline V gene, CDR1 is SGHTA and CDR2 is FQGNSA. CDR3 length: 12 amino acids. The CDR3 sequence is CASSLVGSPWVF. CDR3 DNA: TGTGCCAGCAGCTTAGTCGGGTCCCCCTGGGTTTTT.

This clonotype was found once. This chain joins TRBV6-1 and TRBJ1-3, with D unclear. Between the trimmed V and J ends, which lost 8 bases and 3 bases, there was a span of 17 bases. Germline-derived CDR1 and CDR2 are MNHNS and SASEGT. The CDR3 runs to 15 residues. The CDR3 loop is CASFRIGGVGNTIYF. DNA of the CDR3: TGTGCCAGCTTCCGAATCGGAGGTGTTGGAAACACCATATATTTT.

This clonotype was found many times. V and J are TRBV7-7 and TRBJ2-5; possible D gene TRBD2, 6 bases. CDR1 is SSHAT, CDR2 FNYEAQ, per germline (reference sequence). V was trimmed by 2 bases and J by 3 bases, leaving 13 bases between them. CDR3 size: 15 residues. This CDR3 reads CASSLRRGSEETQYF. The CDR3 nucleotides read TGTGCCAGCAGCTTACGCCGGGGGTCCGAAGAGACCCAGTACTTC.

This clonotype has at least ten counts. The rearrangement links TRBV5-1 to TRBJ2-7; D not resolved. The CDR3 contains 15 residues. V was shortened by 1 base and J by 0 bases, with 11 bases between the two germline ends. In germline, CDR1 is SGHRS, CDR2 YFSETQ. CDR3 sequence (DNA): TGCGCCAGCAGCTTGCTCGGCGGAAGCTCCTACGAGCAGTACGTC. It encodes CASSLLGGSSYEQYV.

The rearrangement links TRBV28 to TRBJ2-5; D is unresolved. CDR1 is MDHEN and CDR2 is SYDVKM in the germline V gene. The CDR3 extends over 13 amino acids. Trimming took 6 bases from V and 5 from J, leaving 13 bases between them. In nucleotides, the CDR3 is TGTGCCAGCAGGGCTATGCAGAGCGAGACCCAGTACTTC. Amino acid sequence: CASRAMQSETQYF.

The chain combines TRBV7-2 with TRBJ2-7; TRBD1 or TRBD2 may be the D gene (5 bases each). Trimming removed 1 base at V and 3 bases at J, with 13 bases between. CDR3 length equals 15 residues. Germline V gene data show CDR1 as SGHTA and CDR2 as FQGNSA. The CDR3 spells CASSLVGDGGYEQYF. CDR3 nucleotides: TGTGCCAGCAGCTTAGTAGGCGATGGGGGCTACGAGCAGTACTTC. The complete variable domain, with remaining parts taken from reference TRBV7-2 and TRBJ2-7, reads GAGVSQSPSNKVTEKGKDVELRCDPISGHTALYWYRQSLGQGLEFLIYFQGNSAPDKSGLPSDRFSAERTGGSVSTLTIQRTQQEDSAVYLCASSLVGDGGYEQYFGPGTRLTVT.

The gene calls are TRBV25-1 and TRBJ1-2, with a tentative D call TRBD1 (6 bases). Germline V gene data show CDR1 as MGHDK and CDR2 as SYGVNS. The CDR3 sequence is 16 residues long. Trimming removed 4 bases at V and 2 bases at J, with 17 bases between. The CDR3 is CASSAQRTVRNYGYTF. The CDR3 DNA sequence: TGTGCCAGCAGTGCGCAAAGGACAGTCCGGAACTATGGCTACACCTTC.

This clonotype occurred a few times. The chain joins TRBV29-1 to TRBJ1-5, with 8 bases lining up with TRBD1. V trimming: 3 bases; J trimming: 2 bases; junction bases outside the gene matches: 9. The CDR3 spans 16 residues. Per the germline V gene, CDR1 is SQVTM and CDR2 is ANQGSEA. DNA of the CDR3: TGCAGCGTTGAGGGTGGGACAGGCGGAGGCAATCAGCCCCAGCATTTT. Translated: CSVEGGTGGGNQPQHF.

V gene TRBV2 combines with J gene TRBJ2-7; D is undetermined. The germline CDR1 and CDR2 sequences are SNHLY and FYNNEI. The CDR3 spans 12 residues. Deletions cut 6 bases from V and 0 bases from J, with 6 bases between. CDR3 nucleotides: TGTGCCAGCAGGAGGTTCTCCTACGAGCAGTACGTC. Its protein is CASRRFSYEQYV.

This clonotype was observed at least ten times. The genes are TRBV4-2 and TRBJ2-4; 9 nucleotides line up with TRBD2. The CDR3 has 17 amino acids. J was trimmed by 9 bases and V by 3 bases; bases with no gene match: 15. In germline, CDR1 is LGHNA, CDR2 YNFKEQ. The CDR3, as DNA: TGTGCCAGCAGCCAGGACCTACATAGCGGGGGAGAAAGCATTCAGTACTTC. Its translation: CASSQDLHSGGESIQYF.

This clonotype has only a few counts. The chain links TRBV14 to TRBJ1-2; D gene unclear. The CDR3 is 13 amino acids. The V end was cut by 6 bases, the J end by 3 bases, with 11 bases between. Germline V gene data show CDR1 as SGHDN and CDR2 as FVKESK. CDR3 protein: CASSEGRDYGYTF. The CDR3 DNA reads TGTGCCAGCAGTGAAGGACGGGACTATGGCTACACCTTC.

V usage is TRBV5-1 and J usage is TRBJ1-5; D unclear. Deletions cut 0 bases from V and 5 bases from J, with 9 bases between. Germline assignment: CDR1 SGHRS and CDR2 YFSETQ. This CDR3 spans 14 amino acids. The CDR3 sequence is CASSLDGIYQPQHF. CDR3 in DNA: TGCGCCAGCAGCTTGGACGGGATCTATCAGCCCCAGCATTTT.

This chain joins TRBV7-8 and TRBJ2-3, with 7 bases that match TRBD2. Germline values: CDR1 SGHVS, CDR2 FQNEAQ. Trimming removed 1 base from V and 8 bases from J; junction bases left unmatched: 12. This CDR3 contains 16 residues. The CDR3, as DNA: TGTGCCAGCAGCTTAGGGGGGGACTATCGCTCAGCTACGCAGTATTTT. Translation: CASSLGGDYRSATQYF.

This chain links TRBV11-2 with TRBJ2-3, with a tentative D call TRBD1 (6 bases). This CDR3 is built from 17 residues. Germline CDR1 reads SGHAT; CDR2 reads FQNNGV. V was shortened by 2 bases and J by 1 base, with 16 bases between the two germline ends. The CDR3 region has the DNA TGTGCCAGCAGCTTAATGACAGGATCCTGGGGCACAGATACGCAGTATTTT. It is translated as CASSLMTGSWGTDTQYF.

The CDR3 spells CASKVGGQGKNIQYF. CDR3 nucleotide sequence: TGTGCCAGCAAAGTGGGGGGGCAGGGGAAAAACATTCAGTACTTC. This chain connects TRBV6-5 to TRBJ2-4; a possible D gene is TRBD2 (7 bases). Germline values: CDR1 MNHEY, CDR2 SVGAGI. Trimming cost V 7 bases and J 4 bases, with 17 bases left between them. The CDR3 extends over 15 amino acids.

This chain uses TRBV4-2 with TRBJ2-5, with D perhaps matching TRBD1 or TRBD2 (5 bases each). Germline CDR1 reads LGHNA; CDR2 reads YNFKEQ. Trimming pared 0 bases from V and 5 bases from J, leaving 13 bases between. The CDR3 is 15 residues long. The chain's CDR3 is CASSQDPGKRETQYF. The CDR3 nucleotides are TGTGCCAGCAGCCAAGATCCAGGGAAGCGGGAGACCCAGTACTTC.

The rearrangement joins TRBV6-6 to TRBJ1-6, with TRBD1 matching 10 bases. Per germline, CDR1 MNHNY and CDR2 SVGAGI (reference sequence). Trimming removed 4 bases from V and 7 bases from J; junction bases left unmatched: 7. The CDR3 runs to 16 residues. The CDR3 is CASSFRQGAGNSPLHF. The CDR3 DNA reads TGTGCCAGCAGTTTCCGACAGGGGGCCGGAAATTCACCCCTCCACTTT.

This clonotype was counted only a few times. The chain carries TRBV9 and TRBJ2-1; D is uncertain. Trimming pared 0 bases from V and 9 bases from J, leaving 7 bases between. Germline V gives CDR1 SGDLS, CDR2 YYNGEE. This CDR3 is 12 amino acids long. The DNA for the CDR3 is TGTGCCAGCAGCGTAGACCTAGGTGAGCAGTTCTTC. Translation gives CASSVDLGEQFF.

This clonotype is termed medium-sized. The chain carries TRBV7-2 and TRBJ2-1, with D perhaps assigned TRBD1 or TRBD2 (5 bases each). The germline V and J ends were trimmed by 4 bases and 5 bases, with 9 bases remaining between them. The CDR3 spans 13 residues. The germline V gene has CDR1 SGHTA and CDR2 FQGNSA. For the CDR3, the DNA is TGTGCCAGCAGCTGGGGACGGCACAATGAGCAGTTCTTC. It yields the protein CASSWGRHNEQFF.

J is TRBJ1-2 and V is TRBV5-1, with TRBD1 identical over 9 bases. V gave up 4 bases and J gave up 4 bases; unmatched junction bases: 8. The CDR3 has 15 amino acids. Germline V lookup: CDR1 SGHRS, CDR2 YFSETQ. The CDR3 sequence: CASSPRTGGGYGYTF. CDR3 in DNA: TGCGCCAGCAGCCCGCGAACAGGGGGCGGCTATGGCTACACCTTC.

This chain links TRBV7-2 with TRBJ2-7; 13 nucleotides match TRBD2. CDR3 length: 18 residues. Germline CDR1 is SGHTA and CDR2 is FQGNSA. Losses at the gene ends were 0 bases for V and 5 bases for J; bases not matched to a gene: 10. CDR3 in DNA: TGTGCCAGCAGCTTAGCCCCGGGGACTAGCGGGGTTTCCCACGAGCAGTACGTC. Residues: CASSLAPGTSGVSHEQYV.

In DNA, the CDR3 is TGCGCCAGCAGCTTGGGGAGACCTTTCACAGATACGCAGTATTTT. Protein: CASSLGRPFTDTQYF. This rearrangement joins TRBV5-1 to TRBJ2-3; D remains unclear. V was pared by 0 bases and J by 2 bases, with 10 bases between. CDR3 length: 15 residues. The V gene's germline CDR1 is SGHRS and CDR2 YFSETQ.